One and the same sample provided the 21 T cell receptor beta chains below, sequenced in a study of technical replicates of blood from a handful of donors. Sequencing was performed with immunoSEQ multiplex PCR; in TCRdb, only in-frame clones are kept and a portion is missing. The data contain under 100,000 clones, about 94% of them singletons. What was sequenced was T cells isolated from PBMCs. The source of these receptors is a human donor in good health.

This chain links TRBV9 with TRBJ2-7; D gene unclear. This CDR3 spans 13 amino acids. The germline V gene has CDR1 SGDLS and CDR2 YYNGEE. The V end lost 3 bases, the J end lost 0 bases, and 7 bases lay between the germline ends. CDR3 residues: CASSDTYSYEQYF. The CDR3 nucleotides are TGTGCCAGCAGCGATACCTACTCCTACGAGCAGTACTTC.

For the CDR3, the DNA is TGTGCCAGCAGCTTTCAGGGGCTGGGTGCTGAAAAACTGTTTTTT. This translates into CASSFQGLGAEKLFF. This chain links TRBV7-2 with TRBJ1-4, with D possibly matching TRBD1 (6 bases). The ends were cut back, 3 bases at V and 7 bases at J, with 15 bases in the middle. The CDR3 totals 15 residues. Germline V CDR1 and CDR2: SGHTA, FQGNSA.

The J gene is TRBJ2-7, the V gene TRBV25-1; D is unresolved. In germline, CDR1 is MGHDK, CDR2 SYGVNS. CDR3 size: 11 residues. Between the trimmed V and J ends, which lost 4 bases and 4 bases, there was a span of 5 bases. The CDR3 nucleotides read TGTGCCAGCAGTGCCCTATACGAGCAGTACTTC. Protein: CASSALYEQYF.

The genes are TRBV27 and TRBJ2-1, with D possibly being TRBD2 (5 bases). Germline CDR1 and CDR2: MNHEY and SMNVEV (reference sequence). Trimming removed 3 bases at V and 6 bases at J, with 21 bases between. The CDR3 has 17 amino acids. The CDR3 DNA sequence: TGTGCCAGCAGTTTTAATCTGGAGGAAGCTTACCTCAATGAGCAGTTCTTC. Amino acid sequence: CASSFNLEEAYLNEQFF.

The rearrangement uses TRBV19 and TRBJ2-1; D possibly corresponds to TRBD2 (6 bases). Trimming removed 2 bases at V and 4 bases at J, with 24 bases between. CDR1 LNHDA and CDR2 SQIVND come from the germline V gene (reference sequence). This CDR3 is 19 amino acids long. The CDR3 loop reads CASSIWGGGTGGRYNEQFF. The CDR3 coding sequence is TGTGCCAGTAGTATATGGGGCGGTGGGACTGGAGGCCGATACAATGAGCAGTTCTTC.

V gene TRBV5-1 combines with J gene TRBJ2-2; the D gene is possibly TRBD1 (5 bases). Per the germline V gene, CDR1 is SGHRS and CDR2 is YFSETQ. The CDR3 loop spans 14 amino acids. Trimming took off 6 bases at V and 1 base at J, with 10 bases between the two ends. The CDR3 bases are TGCGCCAGCAAACAGGCGATGAACACCGGGGAGCTGTTTTTT. It codes for CASKQAMNTGELFF. Using reference TRBV5-1 and TRBJ2-2 for the parts outside the CDR3, the full variable domain is KAGVTQTPRYLIKTRGQQVTLSCSPISGHRSVSWYQQTPGQGLQFLFEYFSETQRNKGNFPGRFSGRQFSNSRSEMNVSTLELGDSALYLCASKQAMNTGELFFGEGSRLTVL.

The chain links TRBV6-1 to TRBJ2-7, with 7 bases aligning to TRBD2. Germline lookup yields CDR1 MNHNS and CDR2 SASEGT. V lost 10 bases, J lost 7 bases, and 10 bases stayed unmatched. The CDR3 has 12 amino acids. CDR3: CATVGGGWEQYF. CDR3 in DNA: TGTGCCACGGTGGGGGGAGGGTGGGAGCAGTACTTC.

The chain links TRBV25-1 to TRBJ2-7; 9 bases are shared with TRBD1. Germline V gene lookup returns CDR1 MGHDK and CDR2 SYGVNS. This CDR3 comprises 13 residues. V shed 10 bases and J 9 bases; nucleotides not matched to a gene: 13. In nucleotides, the CDR3 is TGTGCCACCCTGCCCGGGACAGGGAATTGGCAGTACTTC. The encoded protein is CATLPGTGNWQYF.

The J gene is TRBJ2-5, the V gene TRBV7-9; D may be TRBD2 (7 bases). CDR1 is SEHNR and CDR2 is FQNEAQ in the germline V gene (reference sequence). The CDR3 is made up of 15 amino acids. Trimming removed 2 bases at V and 4 bases at J, with 14 bases between. Here the CDR3 DNA reads TGTGCCAGCAGCTTACGGGGGGCTAGGGTAGAGACCCAGTACTTC. Protein product: CASSLRGARVETQYF.

The chain uses TRBV27 and TRBJ1-2, with D tentatively TRBD1 (6 bases). CDR3 length: 16 amino acids. The germline CDR1 and CDR2 sequences are MNHEY and SMNVEV (reference sequence). V lost 0 bases and J 6 bases, leaving 17 bases between the germline ends. CDR3 residues: CASSLSNRAELDGYTF. For the CDR3, the DNA is TGTGCCAGCAGTTTATCGAACAGGGCGGAACTGGATGGCTACACCTTC.

The chain links TRBV9 to TRBJ2-5; possibly TRBD1 for D (5 bases). Germline lookup yields CDR1 SGDLS and CDR2 YYNGEE. The CDR3 sequence is 15 residues long. The V and J ends lost 3 bases and 4 bases respectively, with 16 bases between them. This CDR3 is CASSGQRQGSETQYF. CDR3 nucleotide sequence: TGTGCCAGCAGCGGACAGAGGCAGGGATCAGAGACCCAGTACTTC.

This rearrangement joins TRBV5-1 to TRBJ2-1; 10 bases match TRBD2. Trimming at V came to 4 bases and at J to 4 bases, leaving 14 bases not matched to a gene. Germline V gene data show CDR1 as SGHRS and CDR2 as YFSETQ. The CDR3 runs 18 residues. CDR3 loop: CASSLPPSTSGFYNEQFF. The CDR3 DNA follows: TGCGCCAGCAGCCTACCCCCTTCGACTAGCGGGTTTTACAATGAGCAGTTCTTC.

The chain recombines TRBV6-5 with TRBJ1-2; 7 nucleotides match TRBD1. V lost 6 bases and J lost 9; bases outside the gene matches: 16. The CDR3 sequence is 15 residues long. Germline CDR1 and CDR2: MNHEY and SVGAGI. This CDR3 reads CASSQPETGRVSYTF. The DNA for the CDR3 is TGTGCCAGCAGCCAGCCCGAGACAGGGCGCGTCAGCTACACCTTC.

This clone was counted once. The V call is TRBV19, the J call TRBJ2-7; 10 nucleotides line up with TRBD2. The CDR3 is 15 residues long. CDR1 LNHDA and CDR2 SQIVND come from the germline V gene (reference sequence). V lost 3 bases and J lost 4; bases outside the gene matches: 6. CDR3 in DNA: TGTGCCAGTAGTATCGCTAGCGGGAGTTCGTACGAGCAGTACTTC. Protein product: CASSIASGSSYEQYF. The variable domain in full, completed from reference TRBV19 and TRBJ2-7, reads DGGITQSPKYLFRKEGQNVTLSCEQNLNHDAMYWYRQDPGQGLRLIYYSQIVNDFQKGDIAEGYSVSREKKESFPLTVTSAQKNPTAFYLCASSIASGSSYEQYFGPGTRLTVT.

The gene calls are TRBV5-1 and TRBJ1-2; D is uncertain. Deletions cut 0 bases from V and 3 bases from J, with 6 bases between. CDR1 is SGHRS and CDR2 is YFSETQ in the germline V gene. This CDR3 is built from 13 residues. The CDR3 DNA reads TGCGCCAGCAGCTTGGCTGGGCACTATGGCTACACCTTC. Translating gives CASSLAGHYGYTF.

The V call is TRBV11-2, the J call TRBJ2-5, with 8 bases fitting TRBD2. Per the germline V gene, CDR1 is SGHAT and CDR2 is FQNNGV. V lost 5 bases, J lost 3 bases, and 8 bases stayed unmatched. The CDR3 covers 15 residues. The CDR3 region is CASSRPGLVKETQYF. The CDR3 nucleotides are TGTGCCAGCAGCCGTCCGGGACTAGTGAAAGAGACCCAGTACTTC.

The gene calls are TRBV7-6 and TRBJ2-7, with 11 nucleotides matching TRBD2. Germline V lookup: CDR1 SGHVS, CDR2 FNYEAQ. V was pared by 10 bases and J by 2 bases, with 7 bases of the junction left unmatched. CDR3 size: 14 residues. CDR3 sequence: CATSGGNIPYEQYF. Written as DNA, the CDR3 is TGTGCCACTAGCGGGGGGAACATCCCCTACGAGCAGTACTTC.

This sequence joins TRBV27 and TRBJ2-7, with D unresolved. The V gene lost 4 bases and the J gene lost 2 bases, with 6 bases spanning the gap. The CDR3 length is 12 residues. Germline V lookup: CDR1 MNHEY, CDR2 SMNVEV (reference sequence). The CDR3: CASSSPAYEQYF. CDR3 DNA: TGTGCCAGCAGTTCACCAGCCTACGAGCAGTACTTC.

The chain joins TRBV20-1 to TRBJ2-7, with 7 bases fitting TRBD2. The length of the CDR3 is 11 residues. The trim removed 3 bases at V and 13 bases at J, leaving 9 bases unmatched. Germline V gene data show CDR1 as DFQATT and CDR2 as SNEGSKA (reference sequence). Written as DNA, the CDR3 is TGCAGTGCTAGTCGGGCGGGAGTATTATACTTC. It encodes CSASRAGVLYF.

The chain is built from TRBV4-1 and TRBJ2-5; 9 nucleotides agree with TRBD2. V lost 1 base to trimming and J lost 4 bases; unmatched junction nucleotides: 7. Germline CDR1 and CDR2: MGHRA and YSYEKL. The length of the CDR3 is 16 residues. CDR3 nucleotides: TGCGCCAGCAGCCAAGTAAACGCGGGGGGGAGAGAGACCCAGTACTTC. Translation: CASSQVNAGGRETQYF.

In this sample, this clone turned up once. The chain links TRBV11-2 to TRBJ2-1; D ambiguous. V shed 6 bases and J shed 4 bases, with 10 bases lying between them. Germline CDR1 SGHAT, CDR2 FQNNGV. This CDR3 is 13 amino acids long. CDR3 sequence: CASRVPTYNEQFF. The CDR3 DNA reads TGTGCCAGCAGGGTGCCTACGTACAATGAGCAGTTCTTC.